This T cell receptor beta chain was captured by sequencing in a study of shared clonotypes between healthy human individuals. Study at large: Donor composition was a couple of women and three men, aged 18 to 49.

Broader study findings: Generally, naive subsets (rather than memory subsets) showed larger estimated richness. Clonotype sharing across donors was expected to vary with sequencing depth. With four donors compared, approximately 5% of naive CD4 clonotypes were shared.

With regard to this clone: What it binds is not known.

Produced via immunoSEQ multiplex PCR; TCRdb's table is partial and in-frame only. The sample has roughly 1 million clones, 70% to 80% seen once; the top ten hold over 1.3%. The V gene's germline CDR1 is ENHRY and CDR2 SYGVKD. Trimming pared 8 bases from V and 2 bases from J, leaving 19 bases between. This CDR3 comprises 15 residues. Material for sequencing was memory CD4+ T cells sorted from blood. Subset defined: CD45RA-negative fraction. The chain recombines TRBV10-3 with TRBJ2-7; the D is unclear. This clonotype was sampled from a man in his late teens or twenties in good health. The CDR3 sequence: CAILAEPPDAYEQYF. CDR3 coding DNA: TGTGCCATCCTGGCAGAGCCGCCAGATGCCTACGAGCAGTACTTC.